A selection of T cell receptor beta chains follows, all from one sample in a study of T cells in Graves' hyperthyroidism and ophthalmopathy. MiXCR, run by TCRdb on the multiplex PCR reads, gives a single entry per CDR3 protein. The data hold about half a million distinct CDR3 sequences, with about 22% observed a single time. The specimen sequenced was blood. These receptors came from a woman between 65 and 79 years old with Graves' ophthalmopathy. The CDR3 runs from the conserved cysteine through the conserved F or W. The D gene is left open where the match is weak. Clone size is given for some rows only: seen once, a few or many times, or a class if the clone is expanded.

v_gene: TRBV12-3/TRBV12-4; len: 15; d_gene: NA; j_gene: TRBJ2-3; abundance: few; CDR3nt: TGTGCCAGCAGTACTCCGAGCGGTCAGACAGATACGCAGTATTTT; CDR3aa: CASSTPSGQTDTQYF
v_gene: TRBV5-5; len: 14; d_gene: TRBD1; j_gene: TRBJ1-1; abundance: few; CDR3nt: TGTGCCAGCAGCCGAGGGACAGGGCACGCTGAAGCTTTCTTT; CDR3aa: CASSRGTGHAEAFF
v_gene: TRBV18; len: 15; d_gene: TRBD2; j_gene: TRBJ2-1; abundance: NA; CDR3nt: TGTGCCAGCTCACCAATGGCGGGAGCTAGGAGGGAGCAGTTCTTC; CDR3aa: CASSPMAGARREQFF
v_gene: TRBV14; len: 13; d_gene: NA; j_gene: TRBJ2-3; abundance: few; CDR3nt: TGTGCCAGCAGCCAAGATTGGATGGGTACGCAGTATTTT; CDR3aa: CASSQDWMGTQYF
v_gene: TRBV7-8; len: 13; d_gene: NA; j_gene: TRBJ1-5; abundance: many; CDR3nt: TGTGCCAGTTCCCGGGACAAGAACCTACCCCAGCATTTT; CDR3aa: CASSRDKNLPQHF
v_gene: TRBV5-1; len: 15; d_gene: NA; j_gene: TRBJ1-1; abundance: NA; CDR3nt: TGCGCCAGCAGCTTGGTCTCCGAAGGTCCCCAGTCAGCTTTCTTT; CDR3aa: CASSLVSEGPQSAFF
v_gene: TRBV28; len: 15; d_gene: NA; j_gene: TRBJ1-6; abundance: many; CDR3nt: TGTGCCAGCAGTTTTTTTACATCCGATAATTCACCCCTCCACTTT; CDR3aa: CASSFFTSDNSPLHF
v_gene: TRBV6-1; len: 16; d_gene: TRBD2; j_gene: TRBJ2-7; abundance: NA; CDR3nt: TGTGCCAGCAAGATAACCGGGACTAGCGCCTCCTACGAGCAGTACTTC; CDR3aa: CASKITGTSASYEQYF
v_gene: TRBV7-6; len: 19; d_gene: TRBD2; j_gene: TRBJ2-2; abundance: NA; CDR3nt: TGTGCCAGCAGCTTAGCACTAGCGGGAGGGCGTCATCACACCGGGGAGCTGTTTTTT; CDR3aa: CASSLALAGGRHHTGELFF
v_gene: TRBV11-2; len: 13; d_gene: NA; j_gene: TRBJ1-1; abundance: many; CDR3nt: TGTGCCAGCAGCTTAGTGCAGAGCACTGAAGCTTTCTTT; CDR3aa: CASSLVQSTEAFF
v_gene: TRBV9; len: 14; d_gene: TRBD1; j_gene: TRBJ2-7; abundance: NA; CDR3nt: TGTGCCAGCAGCCCAACGGACAGGCTCTACGAGCAGTACTTC; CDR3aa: CASSPTDRLYEQYF
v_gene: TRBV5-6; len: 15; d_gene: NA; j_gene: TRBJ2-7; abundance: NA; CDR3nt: TGTGCCAGCACCTGGAGGGGGAGAGGGAAAAACGAGCAGTACTTC; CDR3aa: CASTWRGRGKNEQYF
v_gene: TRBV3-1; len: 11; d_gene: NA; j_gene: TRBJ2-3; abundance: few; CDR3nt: TGTGCCAGCCGGGGTACAGATACGCAGTATTTT; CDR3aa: CASRGTDTQYF
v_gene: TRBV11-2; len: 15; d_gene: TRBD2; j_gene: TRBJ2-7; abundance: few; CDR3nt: TGTGCCAGCAGCTTAGGGCCTAGCGGGGCCTACGAGCAGTACTTC; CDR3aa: CASSLGPSGAYEQYF
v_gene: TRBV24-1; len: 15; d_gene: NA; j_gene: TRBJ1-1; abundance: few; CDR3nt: TGTGCCACCACCCGCACAGGGCCCTTGAACACTGAAGCTTTCTTT; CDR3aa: CATTRTGPLNTEAFF
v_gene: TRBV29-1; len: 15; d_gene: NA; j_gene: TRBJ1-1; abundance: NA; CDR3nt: TGCAGCGCTCACTTCCGCTCCGGCGAGGGCACTGAAGCTTTCTTT; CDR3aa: CSAHFRSGEGTEAFF
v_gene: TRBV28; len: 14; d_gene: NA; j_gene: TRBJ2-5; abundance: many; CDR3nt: TGTGCCAGCAGTGACGGGGGAGCACCAGAGACCCAGTACTTC; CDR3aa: CASSDGGAPETQYF
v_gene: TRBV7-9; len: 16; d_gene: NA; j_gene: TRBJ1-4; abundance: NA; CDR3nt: TGTGCCAGCAGCTTAGGGGCTACCGCAACTAATGAAAAACTGTTTTTT; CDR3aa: CASSLGATATNEKLFF
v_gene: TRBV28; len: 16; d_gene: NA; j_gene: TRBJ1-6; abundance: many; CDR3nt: TGTGCCAGCAGTGCGGGGGGAACCAACCTCGCTGGACCCCTCCACTTT; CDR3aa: CASSAGGTNLAGPLHF
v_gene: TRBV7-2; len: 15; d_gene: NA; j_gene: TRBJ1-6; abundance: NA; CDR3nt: TGTGCCAGCAGCCCACAGGGACTTCTCAATTCACCCCTCCACTTT; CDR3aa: CASSPQGLLNSPLHF
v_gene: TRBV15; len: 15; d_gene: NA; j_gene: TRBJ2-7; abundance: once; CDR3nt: TGTGCCACCAGCAGAGAGGCCATCCCCTCCTACGAGCAGTACTTC; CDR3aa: CATSREAIPSYEQYF
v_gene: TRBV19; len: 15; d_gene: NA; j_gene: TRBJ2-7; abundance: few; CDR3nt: TGTGCCAGTAGTATAGGGCGTCGGATCCTTGGGGAGCAGTACTTC; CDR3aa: CASSIGRRILGEQYF
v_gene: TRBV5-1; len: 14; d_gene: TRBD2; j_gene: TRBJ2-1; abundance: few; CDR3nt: TGCGCCAGCAGCGATAGCGGGAGCAGATGGGAGCAGTTCTTC; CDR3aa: CASSDSGSRWEQFF
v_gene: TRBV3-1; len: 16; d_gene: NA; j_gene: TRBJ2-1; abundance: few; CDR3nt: TGTGCCAGCAGACATTCAGCGGAGAGCTCCTACAATGAGCAGTTCTTC; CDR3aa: CASRHSAESSYNEQFF
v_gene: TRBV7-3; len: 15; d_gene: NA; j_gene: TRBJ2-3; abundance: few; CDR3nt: TGTGCCAGCAGCCCGGGCACACCATACACAGATACGCAGTATTTT; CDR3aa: CASSPGTPYTDTQYF
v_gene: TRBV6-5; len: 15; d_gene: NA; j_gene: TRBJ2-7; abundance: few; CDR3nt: TGTGCCAGCAGTTACTCGGTGAGGATAGGCTACGAGCAGTACTTC; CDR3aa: CASSYSVRIGYEQYF
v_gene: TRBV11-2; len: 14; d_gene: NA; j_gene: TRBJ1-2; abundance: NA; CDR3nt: TGTGCCAGCCCTCTCCGGGACCTTAACTATGGCTACACCTTC; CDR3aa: CASPLRDLNYGYTF
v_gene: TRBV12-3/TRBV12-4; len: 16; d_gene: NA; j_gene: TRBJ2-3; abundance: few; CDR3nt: TGTGCCAGCAGTTTCGCTCTAGGAGGGCTCACAGATACGCAGTATTTT; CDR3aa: CASSFALGGLTDTQYF
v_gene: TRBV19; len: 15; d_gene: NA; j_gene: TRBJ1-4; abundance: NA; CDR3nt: TGTGCCAGTAGTCTATTGACTCCCCCTAATGAAAAACTGTTTTTT; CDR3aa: CASSLLTPPNEKLFF
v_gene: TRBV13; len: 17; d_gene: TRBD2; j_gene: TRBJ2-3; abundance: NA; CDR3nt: TGTGCCAGCAGCCTCCCTCTTGGGCTAGCGGGAGAAGATACGCAGTATTTT; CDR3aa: CASSLPLGLAGEDTQYF
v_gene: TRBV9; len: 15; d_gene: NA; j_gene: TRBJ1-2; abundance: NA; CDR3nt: TGTGCCGGCAGCCAAAACCCCGGAGGGGCTGGTGGCTACACCTTC; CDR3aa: CAGSQNPGGAGGYTF
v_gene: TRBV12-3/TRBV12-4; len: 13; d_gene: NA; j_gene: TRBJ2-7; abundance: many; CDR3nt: TGTGCCAGCAGTTTCGACAGCTCCTACGAGCAGTACTTC; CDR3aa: CASSFDSSYEQYF
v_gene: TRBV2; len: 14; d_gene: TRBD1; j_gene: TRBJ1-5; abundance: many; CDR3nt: TGTGCCAGCAGGGGGGACAGCCGAAATCAGCCCCAGCATTTT; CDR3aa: CASRGDSRNQPQHF
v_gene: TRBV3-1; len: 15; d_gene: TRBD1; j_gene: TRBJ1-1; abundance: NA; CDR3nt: TGTGCCAGCAGCCCCTTCAGGGGGGAAAGAACTGAAGCTTTCTTT; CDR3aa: CASSPFRGERTEAFF
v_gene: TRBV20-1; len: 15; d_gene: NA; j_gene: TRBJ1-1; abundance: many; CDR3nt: TGCAGTGCCCGCCCCGCCGGGGCCCCAGACGGGCAAGCTTTCTTT; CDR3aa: CSARPAGAPDGQAFF
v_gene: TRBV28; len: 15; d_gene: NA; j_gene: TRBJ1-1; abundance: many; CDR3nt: TGTGCCAGCAGTTTATGGCTCACAGAGACTGTTGAAGCTTTCTTT; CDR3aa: CASSLWLTETVEAFF
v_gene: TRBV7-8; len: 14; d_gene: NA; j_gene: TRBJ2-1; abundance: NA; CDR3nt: TGTGCCAGCAGCTTAGACCTACAGTACAATGAGCAGTTCTTC; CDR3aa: CASSLDLQYNEQFF
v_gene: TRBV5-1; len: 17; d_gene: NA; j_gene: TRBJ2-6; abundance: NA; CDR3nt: TGCGCCAGCAGCTTGGGAGTGGCGGGGCCCGGGGCCAACGTCCTGACTTTC; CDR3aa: CASSLGVAGPGANVLTF
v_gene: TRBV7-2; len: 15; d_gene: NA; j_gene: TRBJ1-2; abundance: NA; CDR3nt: TGTGCCAGCAGCTTAGTGCCGAGTATCGTGGATGGCTACACCTTC; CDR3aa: CASSLVPSIVDGYTF
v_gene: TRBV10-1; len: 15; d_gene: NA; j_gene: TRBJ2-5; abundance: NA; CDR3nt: TGCGCCAGCAGTGATCGGCCAGGATCACAAGAGACCCAGTACTTC; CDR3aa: CASSDRPGSQETQYF